These 16 T cell receptor beta chains were sequenced from one sample in a study of breast tumors, draining lymph nodes, adjacent tissues. TCRdb reprocessed the multiplex PCR reads via MiXCR and lists one record per CDR3 protein. This sample has tens of thousands of distinct CDR3 sequences, with under 45% found just once. The source material was breast tumor tissue. The receptors shown here come from a female donor with breast cancer. Some clones in this sample may be carry-over from other donors' samples.

This clonotype was seen ten or more times. A much larger clone differs by one base, so this may be a read error. V gene TRBV20-1 combines with J gene TRBJ1-2, with 7 bases matching TRBD1. The CDR3 runs 12 residues. CDR1 and CDR2 (germline): DFQATT, SNEGSKA (reference sequence). The chain's CDR3 is CSAYRGSDGSTF. The DNA of the CDR3 is TGCAGTGCTTACAGGGGAAGCGATGGCTCCACCTTC.

Worth noting for this clonotype: A much larger clonotype is one base distant, so this may be a read error. This chain uses TRBV6-5 with TRBJ2-7; 13 nucleotides agree with TRBD2. Germline trimming cut 7 bases from V and 6 bases from J; bases unmatched to any gene: 3. The CDR3 loop spans 13 amino acids. The V gene's germline CDR1 is MNHEY and CDR2 SVGAGI. The CDR3 nucleotides read TGTGCCAGCATGCGACTAGCGGGGGGCGAGCAGTACTTC. Translated, it gives CASMRLAGGEQYF.

This clonotype was counted once. Possible read error: a much larger clone is one base away. This chain uses TRBV5-6 with TRBJ1-1, with 9 positions matching TRBD1. The CDR3 is 14 amino acids. Looked up from germline, CDR1 is SGHDT and CDR2 is YYEEEE. In DNA, the CDR3 is TGTGCCGGCAGCAACAGGGGGCAGATCACTGAAGCTTTCTTT. Its translation: CAGSNRGQITEAFF.

This clonotype was observed at least ten times. The CDR3 spells CASSQLDTQYF. The CDR3 bases are TGTGCCAGCAGCCAATTAGATACGCAGTATTTT. The chain couples TRBV3-1 to TRBJ2-3; D is unclear. CDR1 and CDR2 (germline): LGHDT, YNNKEL (reference sequence). The CDR3 has 11 residues. The V and J ends lost 2 bases and 5 bases respectively, with 2 bases between them.

For this clonotype: The limits of the CDR3 on the DNA are not certain, so only TCRdb's listed CDR3 is given. V usage is TRBV7-9 and J usage is TRBJ1-6; TRBD1, the table's D call, lacks a check against the DNA. Germline CDR1 reads SEHNR; CDR2 reads FQNEAQ (reference sequence). The CDR3 sequence runs 24 residues, both termini included. CDR3 amino acids: CASSPIIGSNEQFFGPGSDSPLHF.

This clonotype was seen at least ten times. This chain links TRBV30 with TRBJ2-7; D is perhaps TRBD1 (6 bases). Germline lookup yields CDR1 GTSNPN and CDR2 SVGIG (reference sequence). Deletions cut 5 bases from V and 6 bases from J, with 17 bases between. The CDR3 covers 13 residues. The CDR3 is CAWGRDTAAEQYF. DNA of the CDR3: TGTGCCTGGGGTCGGGACACGGCCGCCGAGCAGTACTTC.

This clonotype was seen many times. This rearrangement joins TRBV7-2 to TRBJ2-2; 10 positions agree with TRBD2. Germline trimming cut 1 base from V and 0 bases from J; bases unmatched to any gene: 2. Germline V CDR1 and CDR2: SGHTA, FQGNSA. The CDR3 is made up of 17 amino acids. The CDR3 is CASSLETSGSNTGELFF. The CDR3 DNA sequence: TGTGCCAGCAGCTTAGAGACTAGCGGGTCGAACACCGGGGAGCTGTTTTTT. Based on the CDR3 plus reference TRBV7-2 and TRBJ2-2, the full variable domain is GAGVSQSPSNKVTEKGKDVELRCDPISGHTALYWYRQSLGQGLEFLIYFQGNSAPDKSGLPSDRFSAERTGGSVSTLTIQRTQQEDSAVYLCASSLETSGSNTGELFFGEGSRLTVL.

This clonotype was counted many times. This chain connects TRBV7-9 to TRBJ1-4; 7 bases map to TRBD1. Germline V gene lookup returns CDR1 SEHNR and CDR2 FQNEAQ (reference sequence). The CDR3 has 13 residues. J was trimmed by 10 bases and V by 4 bases; bases with no gene match: 6. CDR3 sequence reads: CASSSTGEGKLFF. Written as DNA, the CDR3 is TGTGCCAGCAGCTCCACAGGGGAAGGAAAACTGTTTTTT.

The sample holds many counts of this clonotype. Written as DNA, the CDR3 is TGTGCCAGCAGCCCCCAGGCGGGTTCGCGACTCATTAATTCACCCCTCCACTTT. As protein: CASSPQAGSRLINSPLHF. The chain carries TRBV7-2 and TRBJ1-6; D ambiguous. Trimming left V 5 bases short and J 6 bases short, with 23 bases between. CDR1 is SGHTA and CDR2 is FQGNSA in the germline V gene. This CDR3 is 18 amino acids long.

This clonotype is a singleton in its sample. This chain links TRBV7-2 with TRBJ1-5, with D possibly being TRBD1 (5 bases). V was pared by 4 bases and J by 3 bases, with 13 bases between. Per germline, CDR1 SGHTA and CDR2 FQGNSA. CDR3 length equals 15 residues. This CDR3 is CASSSGGGANQPQHF. The CDR3 DNA follows: TGTGCCAGCAGCTCAGGTGGTGGGGCCAATCAGCCCCAGCATTTT.

This clonotype has ten or more counts. This may arise from a read error, as a much more abundant clone is one base away. J is TRBJ2-2 and V is TRBV5-8; either TRBD1 or TRBD2 may fit D (5 bases each). The CDR3 sequence is 14 residues long. Between the trimmed V and J ends, which lost 3 bases and 5 bases, there was a span of 11 bases. Germline V gene data show CDR1 as SGHTS and CDR2 as YDEGEE. CDR3 amino acids: CASSSGRPTGELFF. The CDR3 DNA sequence: TGTGCCAGCAGCTCGGGACGTCCAACCGGGGAGCTGTTTTTT.

This clonotype was found many times. The chain joins TRBV29-1 to TRBJ1-1; unclear D gene. Trimming stripped 6 bases from V and 5 bases from J, with 13 bases between. This CDR3 spans 12 amino acids. Looked up from germline, CDR1 is SQVTM and CDR2 is ANQGSEA. CDR3 in DNA: TGCAGCGTCGACACCAGGCGTACTGAAGCTTTCTTT. Protein: CSVDTRRTEAFF.

About this clonotype itself: Because the CDR3's place on the DNA is in doubt, the DNA is left out and the CDR3 is given as listed by TCRdb. This sequence joins TRBV4-3 and TRBJ1-3. Germline-derived CDR1 and CDR2 are LGHNA and YSLEER. The CDR3 contains 20 residues when both ends are counted. The chain's CDR3 is CASSFYICSARPAGGNTIYF.

In its sample, this clonotype was seen many times. A read error may be the cause here, since a much bigger clone is one base away. The chain has TRBV9 and TRBJ1-4, with D maybe TRBD1 (5 bases). The germline CDR1 and CDR2 sequences are SGDLS and YYNGEE. V shed 3 bases and J shed 4 bases, with 13 bases lying between them. This CDR3 comprises 15 residues. CDR3 sequence reads: CASSGRRGFNEKLFF. Here the CDR3 DNA reads TGTGCCAGCAGCGGGAGACGGGGCTTTAATGAAAAACTGTTTTTT. Combining the CDR3 with reference TRBV9 and TRBJ1-4 gives the whole variable domain DSGVTQTPKHLITATGQRVTLRCSPRSGDLSVYWYQQSLDQGLQFLIQYYNGEERAKGNILERFSAQQFPDLHSELNLSSLELGDSALYFCASSGRRGFNEKLFFGSGTQLSVL.

The rearrangement links TRBV29-1 to TRBJ2-3; 11 bases map to TRBD2. Germline values: CDR1 SQVTM, CDR2 ANQGSEA. With 1 base clipped from V and 2 bases from J, the junction kept 5 bases outside the gene matches. The CDR3 covers 16 residues. The CDR3 DNA reads TGCAGCGTTGAAGGGACTAGCGGGCCTTTCACAGATACGCAGTATTTT. It codes for CSVEGTSGPFTDTQYF.

This clonotype was detected many times. The chain combines TRBV7-9 with TRBJ2-7; D remains ambiguous. Per germline, CDR1 SEHNR and CDR2 FQNEAQ (reference sequence). The CDR3 contains 11 residues. V lost 5 bases and J lost 4, with 6 bases in between. CDR3: CASSREYEQYF. The DNA for the CDR3 is TGTGCCAGCAGCCGAGAGTACGAGCAGTACTTC.